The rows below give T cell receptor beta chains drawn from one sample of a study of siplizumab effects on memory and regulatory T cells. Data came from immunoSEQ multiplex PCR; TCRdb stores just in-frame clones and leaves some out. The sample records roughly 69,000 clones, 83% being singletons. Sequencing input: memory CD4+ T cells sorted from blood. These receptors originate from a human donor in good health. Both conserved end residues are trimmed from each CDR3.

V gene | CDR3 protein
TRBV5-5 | ASSLSLAGPYEETQY
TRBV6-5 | ASRLQGNTEAF
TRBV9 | ASSVSVNTEAF
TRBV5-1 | ASSFGGRAADGQF
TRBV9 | ASSLAGGSVETQY
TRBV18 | ASSPDRGGNQPQH
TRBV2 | ASRGNYEQY
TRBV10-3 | AISRQGGQQETQY
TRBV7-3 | ASSSWGAASTDTQY
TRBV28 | ASSPIGRAGDTQY
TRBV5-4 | ASSNDRVRGTEAF
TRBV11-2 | ASSLGGGQGDYGYT
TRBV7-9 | ASSLGGEWAF
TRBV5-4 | ASSSRDLSAT
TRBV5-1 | ASARDRAYEQY
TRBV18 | ASSPPAGVNTEAF
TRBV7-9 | ASSLRRQGPEAF
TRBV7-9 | ASSQDRLNEKLF
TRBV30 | AWSGIGQGQEKLF
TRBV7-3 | ASSLMVLGAYTEAF
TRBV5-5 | ASSLSPSGSQETQY
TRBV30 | ACGTGGSYEQY
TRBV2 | ASSGQGNTEAF
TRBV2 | ASNPGETQY
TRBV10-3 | AISGERLGEKLF
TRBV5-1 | ASSVTEAGELF
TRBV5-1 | ASSPGRANEKLF
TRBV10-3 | AISESWTGPQGEQY
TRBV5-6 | ASKGQGNYGYT
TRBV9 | ASSVGPGTGTGFTEAF
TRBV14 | ASSQLQGYPGNTIY
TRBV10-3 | AISGGQGNQPQH
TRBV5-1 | ASSPGPPTYEQY
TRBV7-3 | ASSAFGHTEAF
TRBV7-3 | ASSSGGPGQAF
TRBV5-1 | ASSYGTGRETQY
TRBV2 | ASSERGGNQPQH
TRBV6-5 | ASRLTGTSGGQY
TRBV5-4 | ASSTTSGGADTQY
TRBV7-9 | ASSLAGDASSYNEQF